This T cell receptor (beta chain) was sequenced during a study of regulatory T cells in long-lasting Graves disease. According to the study, TCR beta libraries were built with iRepertoire HTBI primers and CDR3-region Arm-PCR. TCRdb ran MiXCR on the multiplex PCR reads and lists one entry per CDR3 protein. The sample includes 420,000 or so distinct CDR3 sequences, less than 20% of them seen just once. The time point was: newly diagnosed GD, antithyroid drugs for less than 3 months. Construction of the TCR library relied on RNA isolated from PBMCs. Into tubes containing EDTA, about 10 milliliters of peripheral blood were drawn. CDR1 is LGHNA, CDR2 YSLEER, per germline. The CDR3 loop spans 18 amino acids. These sequences were also reported in another study, on T cells in Graves' hyperthyroidism and ophthalmopathy.

The TCR sequence derives from a young woman with Graves disease. V and J are TRBV4-3 and TRBJ2-3; 13 bases fit TRBD2. The J call may be incorrect, as the DNA end agrees better with TRBJ2-5. Source: peripheral blood mononuclear cells (PBMCs), taken at new diagnosis, from a patient treated with antithyroid drugs. In DNA, the CDR3 is TGCGCCAGCAGCCAGCCCATGACTAGCGGGAGGCGGGGAGAGACCCAGTACTTC. This codes for CASSQPMTSGRRGETQYF.